Listed below are T cell receptor beta chains from one sample, sequenced in a study of cytomegalovirus exposure and HLA in healthy donors. The protocol was immunoSEQ multiplex PCR, while the TCRdb copy is restricted to in-frame clones and leaves out a portion. Of around 130,000 clones listed, roughly four fifths are singletons. The sample consisted of PBMCs. These TCRs come from a woman between 18 and 29 years old in good health and CMV-seronegative. CDR3s leave out the opening cysteine and the closing phenylalanine or tryptophan.

TRBV6-5	TRBJ2-7	ASRKNSGAPYEQY
TRBV7-2	TRBJ1-3	ASSLQDRGGNTIY
TRBV6-5	TRBJ2-2	ASSYSGLRELF
TRBV27	TRBJ2-1	ASSSRGGSSYNEQF
TRBV5-6	TRBJ2-1	ASSFETETYNEQF
TRBV11-2	TRBJ2-5	ASSAIAGGLPGETQY
TRBV27	TRBJ1-6	ASSEEQSSYNSPLH
TRBV4-3	TRBJ2-1	ASSPDYLEQF
TRBV19	TRBJ2-1	ASSAGTTNEQF
TRBV2	TRBJ1-5	ASKESRTGSNQPQH
TRBV19	TRBJ1-1	ASSMGRGPTEAF
TRBV2	TRBJ2-5	ASSGDTGEETQY
TRBV11-1	TRBJ2-3	ASSVRLAGTGTQY
TRBV5-4	TRBJ2-5	ASSLGLAGRETQY
TRBV5-1	TRBJ1-5	ASSLRGDNQPQH
TRBV5-6	TRBJ2-7	ASSLGRTGGNYEQY
TRBV19	TRBJ1-2	ASSIVRGWDYGYT
TRBV7-2	TRBJ2-2	ASNGQGAITGELF
TRBV7-8	TRBJ2-7	ASSLDRDEQY
TRBV27	TRBJ2-5	ASSHRIQETQY
TRBV5-1	TRBJ2-7	ASSSLNGVTGEQY
TRBV5-1	TRBJ2-3	ASSLWASGPSTDTQY
TRBV4-3	TRBJ1-2	ASSREFGVSDGYT
TRBV19	TRBJ1-1	ASSIDREGKAF
TRBV7-2	TRBJ2-7	ASSSSPYSYEQY
TRBV7-9	TRBJ2-1	ASSSGGDYNEQF
TRBV18	TRBJ2-7	ASSGQGGTYEQY
TRBV11-2	TRBJ2-5	ASSSAGWRETQY
TRBV30	TRBJ1-1	AWSVVLSYTEAF
TRBV5-1	TRBJ2-2	ASSARDRNTGELF
TRBV19	TRBJ1-5	ASSQGTVQPQH
TRBV27	TRBJ2-1	ASSFLAGGVKNEQF
TRBV5-1	TRBJ2-1	ASSGKTSGDYNEQF
TRBV7-2	TRBJ2-1	ASSLGVWTSGKSYNEQF
TRBV7-3	TRBJ2-5	ASSLIGRETQY
TRBV19	TRBJ1-2	ASKWAGGYGYT
TRBV7-6	TRBJ2-5	ASSPQGVETQY
TRBV2	TRBJ1-1	ASSETSRGPTEAF
TRBV7-2	TRBJ2-1	ASSLDRAAGEQF
TRBV6-6	TRBJ1-5	ASSYPLSGQNQPQH
TRBV30	TRBJ2-7	AWSVDRGGYEQY
TRBV2	TRBJ2-1	ASIMTNYNEQF
TRBV5-1	TRBJ2-7	ASSLDPGAYEQY
TRBV2	TRBJ1-1	ARWRGENTEAF
TRBV6-6	TRBJ2-2	ASSSGQGNTGELF
TRBV9	TRBJ1-1	ASSPRVVENTEAF
TRBV25-1	TRBJ2-7	ASSDGRTLTYEQY
TRBV29-1	TRBJ1-2	SVEDQGYGYT
TRBV7-6	TRBJ1-1	ASSLAPTGANTEAF